One and the same sample provided the 9 T cell receptor beta chains below, sequenced in a study of regulatory T cells in long-lasting Graves disease. To make TCR beta libraries, researchers used iRepertoire HTBI primers and Arm-PCR of CDR3 regions. A single record per CDR3 protein comes from TCRdb applying MiXCR to the multiplex PCR reads. The table includes some 370,000 distinct CDR3 sequences, 12% detected once. The sample's time point: newly diagnosed GD, antithyroid drugs for less than 3 months. Isolated PBMC RNA provided the starting material for the TCR library. These data also formed part of another study, on T cells in Graves' hyperthyroidism and ophthalmopathy.

The sequenced sample was peripheral blood mononuclear cells (PBMCs), obtained at new diagnosis, from a patient treated with antithyroid drugs. These receptors were obtained from a woman under 30 with Graves disease.

This clonotype was observed a few times. The chain is built from TRBV18 and TRBJ2-5; the D gene could be TRBD1 or TRBD2 (5 bases each). V lost 3 bases, J lost 2 bases, and 22 bases lay in between. The CDR3 runs to 18 residues. The V gene's germline CDR1 is KGHSH and CDR2 LQKENI. The DNA for the CDR3 is TGTGCCAGCTCACCCTTCCGGGACGAGTGGTCCCTGCAAGAGACCCAGTACTTC. Translation gives CASSPFRDEWSLQETQYF. The complete variable domain, with remaining parts taken from reference TRBV18 and TRBJ2-5, reads NAGVMQNPRHLVRRRGQEARLRCSPMKGHSHVYWYRQLPEEGLKFMVYLQKENIIDESGMPKERFSAEFPKEGPSILRIQQVVRGDSAAYFCASSPFRDEWSLQETQYFGPGTRLLVL.

Remarks on this clonotype: A read error is possible here, since a much larger clone lies one base away. V is TRBV7-9 and J is TRBJ2-4; D is undetermined. Germline V gives CDR1 SEHNR, CDR2 FQNEAQ (reference sequence). CDR3 length equals 16 residues. The CDR3 sequence: CASSPPPDGAKNIQDF. Written as DNA, the CDR3 is TGTGCCAGCAGCCCACCGCCGGACGGAGCCAAAAACATTCAGGACTTC.

This clonotype has at least ten counts. The V and J genes are TRBV11-1 and TRBJ1-1; TRBD1 aligns across 9 bases. Germline trimming cut 5 bases from V and 5 bases from J; bases unmatched to any gene: 12. There are 16 residues in the CDR3. Germline V gene lookup returns CDR1 SGHAT and CDR2 FQDESV (reference sequence). The CDR3 here is CASSPDRGGFWTEAFF. CDR3 nucleotides: TGTGCCAGCAGCCCGGACAGGGGTGGCTTTTGGACTGAAGCTTTCTTT.

This clonotype has a count of ten or more. V and J are TRBV12-5 and TRBJ1-1; possibly TRBD1 for D (5 bases). V was shortened by 5 bases and J by 11 bases, with 15 bases between the two germline ends. This CDR3 spans 12 amino acids. Germline V gives CDR1 LGHNT, CDR2 FRNRAP. This CDR3 reads CASGRGQPAAFF. The CDR3 nucleotides are TGTGCTAGTGGTCGGGGCCAACCGGCGGCTTTCTTT.

This clonotype was observed at least ten times. The CDR3 reads CSARDVLAGGNTGELFF. The CDR3 DNA reads TGCAGTGCTAGAGATGTCCTAGCGGGGGGGAACACCGGGGAGCTGTTTTTT. The V and J genes are TRBV20-1 and TRBJ2-2; 11 nucleotides line up with TRBD2. Germline V gene data show CDR1 as DFQATT and CDR2 as SNEGSKA (reference sequence). This CDR3 contains 17 residues. V was pared by 0 bases and J by 1 base, with 4 bases of the junction left unmatched.

This clonotype came up many times. This rearrangement joins TRBV7-3 to TRBJ2-1; 8 bases map to TRBD2. V shed 2 bases, J shed 6 bases, and the junction held 6 bases outside the gene matches. From germline, CDR1 is SGHTA and CDR2 FQGTGA. The CDR3 has 15 residues. The CDR3 DNA reads as TGTGCCAGCAGCTTAGGTAGCGGGATCATCAATGAGCAGTTCTTC. It yields the protein CASSLGSGIINEQFF.

This clonotype was found many times. The rearrangement links TRBV28 to TRBJ2-7; TRBD2 matches 7 bases. CDR3 length: 13 amino acids. Germline V gene data show CDR1 as MDHEN and CDR2 as SYDVKM. Trimming at V came to 5 bases and at J to 5 bases, leaving 6 bases not matched to a gene. DNA for the CDR3: TGTGCCAGCAGTATCAGACTAGCCCACGAGCAGTACTTC. Its protein product is CASSIRLAHEQYF.

This clonotype was counted at least ten times. The chain uses TRBV10-3 and TRBJ1-5, with a tentative D call TRBD1 (6 bases). Trimming left V 5 bases short and J 0 bases short, with 11 bases between. The CDR3 length is 15 residues. CDR1 ENHRY and CDR2 SYGVKD come from the germline V gene. The DNA of the CDR3 is TGTGCCATCAGTAAACAGGGTATTAGCAATCAGCCCCAGCATTTT. It translates to CAISKQGISNQPQHF.

This clonotype was picked up many times. The chain employs TRBV7-9 and TRBJ2-7; the D is unclear. Germline loops: CDR1 SEHNR, CDR2 FQNEAQ (reference sequence). This CDR3 is built from 14 residues. V lost 4 bases, J lost 6 bases, and 16 bases lay in between. The DNA of the CDR3 is TGTGCCAGCAGCTCCCCCCTTAAGCAGGCCGAGCAGTACTTC. Its translation: CASSSPLKQAEQYF.